Given below is one TCR beta chain in context. The antigen is undetermined. These data are taken from a study of vaccination effects on CD4 cells after COVID-19. The data were produced by immunoSEQ multiplex PCR, yet TCRdb's version contains in-frame clones alone and is incomplete. The table lists more than 35,000 clones, approximately 82% of them singletons. Overall study findings and caveats: Researchers report that only 1 of 255 vaccine-induced clones in healthy vaccinees cross-reacted with common cold coronaviruses. The study found marked clonal contraction of infection- and vaccine-induced clones late after vaccination.

Antigen-specific CD4+ T cells were first expanded with viral peptide pools by the ViraFEST assay and only then sequenced. Researchers isolated CD4+ T cells once 9 to 11 days of culture had elapsed. It was two doses of either the BNT162b2 or mRNA-1273 vaccine that participants received. Supplemented with roughly 9 IU/ml IL-2 and roughly 10 ug/ml peptides, approximately 2 million PBMC per well were kept in culture. V was clipped by 1 base and J by 8 bases, with 17 bases between them. The germline V gene has CDR1 MGHRA and CDR2 YSYEKL. This CDR3 region has 16 residues. This TCR derives from a human donor who received a COVID-19 vaccine. Some clones in this sample may be carry-over from other donors' samples. The genes are TRBV4-1 and TRBJ1-4, with D possibly matching TRBD1 (5 bases). Sequenced here: CD4+ T cells from PBMCs cultured with HCoV-NL63 spike peptides, sampled after COVID-19 vaccination. In DNA, the CDR3 is TGCGCCAGCAGCCAAGGAGGGGCTTTGGCAGCCGAAAAACTGTTTTTT. Its protein product is CASSQGGALAAEKLFF.